This TCR beta chain was observed in a study of blood T cell repertoires in COVID-19. About the research overall: COVID-19 samples from acute and convalescent phases originated in the United States, Italy and Spain. From T cells, B-cell-depleted T cells, or PBMCs came the material, which was cDNA or gDNA.

As processed by the authors: Estimation of nucleated cell counts relied on the amplification of reference gene primers. Assay used: immunoSEQ multiplex PCR; TCRdb lists only in-frame clones, some missing. The V and J calls and clone size are taken from that table; D and trimming were inferred from the DNA. The repertoire holds over 200,000 clones, with around four fifths as singletons. Trimming removed 1 base from V and 5 bases from J, with 9 bases in between. The CDR3 sequence is 14 residues long. Germline assignment: CDR1 SGHTS and CDR2 YDEGEE. The J gene is TRBJ1-4, the V gene TRBV5-8; a possible D gene is TRBD1 (6 bases). Sequenced: peripheral blood. This TCR was recovered from a woman aged 45-65 years with acute or convalescent COVID-19. The DNA of the CDR3 is TGTGCCAGCAGCTTGACAGGGATAAATGAAAAACTGTTTTTT. Residues: CASSLTGINEKLFF.